These 26 T cell receptor beta chains originate from one sample sequenced in a study of blood T cells in healthy people across ages. A sample-barcoded 5' primer and a J-beta primer mix were used in a second PCR of roughly 7 to 12 cycles. TCRdb reanalysed the 5' RACE reads using MiXCR and keeps one entry per CDR3 protein. The sample includes approximately 1,100,000 distinct CDR3 sequences, more than 35% of them seen just once. Sequenced material: blood. The receptor source for this set is a woman aged 55-69 years in good health.

V usage is TRBV7-8 and J usage is TRBJ2-7, with 16 bases aligning to TRBD2. The CDR3 extends over 16 amino acids. Germline CDR1 and CDR2: SGHVS and FQNEAQ. Unmatched junction bases numbered 3, after V lost 5 bases and J lost 2 bases. The CDR3 region has the DNA TGTGCCAGCAGCGAGGGACTAGCGGGAGGGCCCTACGAGCAGTACTTC. Protein: CASSEGLAGGPYEQYF.

This clonotype came up once. This chain joins TRBV3-1 and TRBJ2-5; TRBD2 agrees at 9 bases. Per germline, CDR1 LGHDT and CDR2 YNNKEL (reference sequence). The CDR3 extends over 15 amino acids. V dropped 0 bases and J dropped 1; count of bases not matched to a gene: 0. The DNA for the CDR3 is TGTGCCAGCAGCCAAGAGGGACTAGCCCAAGAGACCCAGTACTTC. Encoded protein: CASSQEGLAQETQYF.

This clonotype was counted between two and nine times. The junction does not match germline at one end; this may be a read error. The CDR3 reads CASSLRGTHSGANVLTF. The DNA of the CDR3 is TGTGCCAGCAGTCTCCGCGGAACACACTCTGGGGCTAACGTCCTGACTTTC. This chain links TRBV28 with TRBJ2-6; TRBD1 is a possible D gene (5 bases). Germline-derived CDR1 and CDR2 are MDHEN and SYDVKM. The CDR3 is 17 amino acids. Together with reference TRBV28 and TRBJ2-6, the CDR3 gives the full variable domain: DVKVTQSSRYLVKRTGEKVFLECVQDMDHENMFWYRQDPGLGLRLIYFSYDVKMKEKGDIPEGYSVSREKKERFSLILESASTNQTSMYLCASSLRGTHSGANVLTFGAGSRLTVL.

The chain uses TRBV6-5 and TRBJ2-4, with 9 bases aligning to TRBD2. Germline V gene lookup returns CDR1 MNHEY and CDR2 SVGAGI. V gave up 1 base and J gave up 5 bases; unmatched junction bases: 3. The CDR3 sequence is 15 residues long. CDR3 DNA sequence: TGTGCCAGCAGTTACTTAAGCGGGAGGCAAAACATTCAGTACTTC. Protein product: CASSYLSGRQNIQYF.

The chain couples TRBV11-3 to TRBJ2-3; either TRBD1 or TRBD2 may fit D (5 bases each). The CDR3 has 16 amino acids. V shed 0 bases and J shed 6 bases, with 16 bases lying between them. Germline CDR1 is SGHNT and CDR2 is YENEEA. For the CDR3, the DNA is TGTGCCAGCAGCTTAGACGGGGCCAGTTTTTCGGATACGCAGTATTTT. It encodes CASSLDGASFSDTQYF. Together with reference TRBV11-3 and TRBJ2-3, the CDR3 gives the full variable domain: EAGVVQSPRYKIIEKKQPVAFWCNPISGHNTLYWYLQNLGQGPELLIRYENEEAVDDSQLPKDRFSAERLKGVDSTLKIQPAELGDSAVYLCASSLDGASFSDTQYFGPGTRLTVL.

This clonotype appeared a few times. The CDR3 protein is CSVDSTSGYNEQFF. CDR3 DNA: TGCAGCGTTGACTCCACTTCTGGCTACAATGAGCAGTTCTTC. This rearrangement joins TRBV29-1 to TRBJ2-1; D not resolved. This CDR3 has 14 amino acids. Per the germline V gene, CDR1 is SQVTM and CDR2 is ANQGSEA. V was cut by 3 bases and J by 3 bases, with 12 bases left in between.

The chain joins TRBV18 to TRBJ2-1; D possibly corresponds to TRBD2 (5 bases). This CDR3 region has 13 residues. CDR1 KGHSH and CDR2 LQKENI come from the germline V gene. The V end was cut by 0 bases, the J end by 10 bases, with 10 bases between. The CDR3 nucleotides are TGTGCCAGCTCACCACCTATAGCGTCAGAGCAGTTCTTC. It translates to CASSPPIASEQFF.

The chain combines TRBV7-9 with TRBJ1-1, with a weak D call TRBD1 (6 bases). Germline V gene data show CDR1 as SEHNR and CDR2 as FQNEAQ (reference sequence). The CDR3 contains 13 residues. The V gene lost 5 bases and the J gene lost 5 bases, with 12 bases spanning the gap. The CDR3 region is CASSRQVRTEAFF. The CDR3 bases are TGTGCCAGCAGCCGACAGGTTCGGACTGAAGCTTTCTTT.

The chain joins TRBV4-2 to TRBJ2-7, with D possibly matching TRBD1 (6 bases). V was cut by 1 base and J by 3 bases, with 10 bases left in between. CDR1 is LGHNA, CDR2 YNFKEQ, per germline. CDR3 length equals 14 residues. The CDR3 spells CASSQGQADYEQYF. The CDR3 DNA reads as TGTGCCAGCAGCCAAGGACAGGCAGACTACGAGCAGTACTTC.

This clonotype was detected a few times. The rearrangement links TRBV10-3 to TRBJ2-7; 7 nucleotides align to TRBD2. Germline CDR1 reads ENHRY; CDR2 reads SYGVKD. CDR3 length: 15 amino acids. With V trimmed by 4 bases and J by 4 bases, 10 bases remained unmatched. The CDR3 sequence is CAISGGGTRLYEQYF. The CDR3 coding sequence is TGTGCCATCAGTGGGGGGGGGACTCGGCTTTACGAGCAGTACTTC.

This clonotype was seen a few times. The chain combines TRBV29-1 with TRBJ1-1; the D is unclear. CDR1 and CDR2 (germline): SQVTM, ANQGSEA. CDR3 size: 12 residues. V was clipped by 3 bases and J by 5 bases, with 10 bases between them. The CDR3 bases are TGCAGCGTTGATGGGCGGACGACTGAAGCTTTCTTT. Protein sequence: CSVDGRTTEAFF.

The chain recombines TRBV5-1 with TRBJ2-7; TRBD1 is a possible D gene (7 bases). The CDR3 is 15 residues long. V lost 0 bases and J 5 bases, leaving 15 bases between the germline ends. Germline V gene lookup returns CDR1 SGHRS and CDR2 YFSETQ. CDR3 region: CASSLEGQGGDEQYF. The CDR3 DNA reads as TGCGCCAGCAGCTTGGAGGGCCAGGGGGGCGACGAGCAGTACTTC.

Worth noting for this clonotype: A junction end diverges from the germline sequence, so it may reflect a read error. The chain links TRBV10-3 to TRBJ2-3; 11 bases match TRBD2. CDR1 is ENHRY, CDR2 SYGVKD, per germline. There are 20 residues in the CDR3. Here the CDR3 DNA reads TGTGCCATCAGTGAGCCGGGACTAGCGGAAGACCCCTCTGGCACAGGTACGCAGTATTTT. Amino acids: CAISEPGLAEDPSGTGTQYF.

The chain has TRBV29-1 and TRBJ1-2; D call uncertain. The V end lost 4 bases, the J end lost 2 bases, and 8 bases lay between the germline ends. This CDR3 has 12 amino acids. The germline V gene encodes CDR1 SQVTM and CDR2 ANQGSEA. CDR3 DNA sequence: TGCAGCGTTGTCGCCGTAAACTATGGCTACACCTTC. Its translation is CSVVAVNYGYTF.

The rearrangement links TRBV20-1 to TRBJ2-7, with a tentative D call TRBD2 (5 bases). The ends were cut back, 3 bases at V and 3 bases at J, with 21 bases in the middle. CDR1 and CDR2 from the germline V gene are DFQATT and SNEGSKA (reference sequence). The CDR3 covers 16 residues. The CDR3 protein is CSARSPQPAVIYEQYF. In DNA form, the CDR3 reads TGCAGTGCTAGGAGTCCGCAACCAGCGGTTATCTACGAGCAGTACTTC.

The rearrangement joins TRBV6-2 or TRBV6-3 to TRBJ1-2, with D unresolved. CDR1 and CDR2 from the germline V gene are MNHEY and SVGEGT. Deletions cut 5 bases from V and 0 bases from J, with 7 bases between. There are 13 residues in the CDR3. CDR3 DNA sequence: TGTGCCAGCAGTGACCAGGCTAACTATGGCTACACCTTC. Translating gives CASSDQANYGYTF.

This clonotype was counted many times. The J gene is TRBJ2-5, the V gene TRBV10-3, with 7 positions matching TRBD1. V lost 3 bases and J lost 1; bases outside the gene matches: 5. There are 15 residues in the CDR3. CDR1 is ENHRY and CDR2 is SYGVKD in the germline V gene. The CDR3 sequence is CAISDPGTAQETQYF. CDR3 nucleotides: TGTGCCATCAGTGACCCCGGGACAGCCCAAGAGACCCAGTACTTC.

This clonotype appeared many times. The chain couples TRBV9 to TRBJ2-7, with unresolved D. Trimming took 2 bases from V and 0 from J, leaving 9 bases between them. Per the germline V gene, CDR1 is SGDLS and CDR2 is YYNGEE. The length of the CDR3 is 14 residues. The CDR3 nucleotides read TGTGCCAGCAGCGTTAGTGGCGGCTCCTACGAGCAGTACTTC. Translation: CASSVSGGSYEQYF.

This clonotype was counted only a few times. CDR3 protein: CASSFRTSRDEQFF. The CDR3 DNA follows: TGCGCCAGCAGCTTTCGGACTTCCAGGGATGAGCAGTTCTTC. The gene calls are TRBV5-1 and TRBJ2-1; tentatively, D is TRBD1 or TRBD2 (5 bases each). Germline-derived CDR1 and CDR2 are SGHRS and YFSETQ. The CDR3 runs to 14 residues. V lost 2 bases and J 8 bases, leaving 14 bases between the germline ends.

V and J are TRBV30 and TRBJ1-2; 9 nucleotides match TRBD1. With V trimmed by 8 bases and J by 7 bases, 11 bases remained unmatched. This CDR3 region has 13 residues. Germline CDR1 and CDR2: GTSNPN and SVGIG (reference sequence). The CDR3 region is CASSKTGGLGYTF. Written as DNA, the CDR3 is TGTGCCAGTTCCAAAACAGGGGGCCTTGGCTACACCTTC.

V and J are TRBV5-6 and TRBJ2-5; 15 bases line up with TRBD2. This CDR3 is 16 amino acids long. CDR1 is SGHDT and CDR2 is YYEEEE in the germline V gene. Trimming at V came to 2 bases and at J to 5 bases, leaving 4 bases not matched to a gene. CDR3 amino acids: CASSFGGLAGGETQYF. The CDR3 DNA is TGTGCCAGCAGCTTTGGGGGACTAGCGGGAGGCGAGACCCAGTACTTC.

This clonotype was seen at least ten times. V is TRBV25-1 and J is TRBJ2-1; no clear D. V was pared by 4 bases and J by 7 bases, with 5 bases between. Germline values: CDR1 MGHDK, CDR2 SYGVNS. CDR3 size: 11 residues. CDR3 in amino acids: CASSGANEQFF. In nucleotides, the CDR3 is TGTGCCAGCAGTGGCGCTAATGAGCAGTTCTTC.

V usage is TRBV7-2 and J usage is TRBJ1-4; possible D gene TRBD1, 6 bases. The germline gives CDR1 SGHTA, CDR2 FQGNSA. This CDR3 region has 13 residues. With 5 bases removed from V and 8 bases from J, the gap between germline ends came to 12 bases. CDR3 residues: CASSQQGGEKLFF. The CDR3 DNA reads TGTGCCAGCAGCCAACAGGGTGGGGAAAAACTGTTTTTT. The full variable domain, its missing parts supplied by reference TRBV7-2 and TRBJ1-4, is GAGVSQSPSNKVTEKGKDVELRCDPISGHTALYWYRQSLGQGLEFLIYFQGNSAPDKSGLPSDRFSAERTGGSVSTLTIQRTQQEDSAVYLCASSQQGGEKLFFGSGTQLSVL.

This clonotype has only a few counts. This chain uses TRBV20-1 with TRBJ2-1, with 8 bases identical to TRBD2. This CDR3 comprises 14 residues. With 5 bases clipped from V and 7 bases from J, the junction kept 10 bases outside the gene matches. From germline, CDR1 is DFQATT and CDR2 SNEGSKA (reference sequence). In nucleotides, the CDR3 is TGCAGTGCTGCCCGGGGGGGAGGCGCAAATGAGCAGTTCTTC. Translating gives CSAARGGGANEQFF.

The chain recombines TRBV20-1 with TRBJ1-2, with D maybe TRBD1 (5 bases). V was cut by 0 bases and J by 11 bases, with 16 bases left in between. Germline-derived CDR1 and CDR2 are DFQATT and SNEGSKA (reference sequence). The CDR3 runs to 13 residues. In DNA form, the CDR3 reads TGCAGTGCTAGAGATGGGCCGGGACGGAGTTACACCTTC. Protein sequence: CSARDGPGRSYTF.

The chain combines TRBV6-5 with TRBJ1-5; 8 bases are shared with TRBD1. V was clipped by 5 bases and J by 5 bases; unmatched bases: 5. Per germline, CDR1 MNHEY and CDR2 SVGAGI. The CDR3 extends over 14 amino acids. The CDR3, as DNA: TGTGCCAGCAGTAACGGACAGGGCCATCAGCCCCAGCATTTT. The encoded protein is CASSNGQGHQPQHF.